The rows below give T cell receptor beta chains drawn from one sample of a study of siplizumab effects on memory and regulatory T cells. Sequencing was performed with immunoSEQ multiplex PCR; in TCRdb, only in-frame clones are kept and a portion is missing. The sample yields more than 90,000 clones, about 93% seen once. The specimen sequenced was non-Treg CD4+ T cells sorted from blood. These receptor sequences come from a human donor in good health. Each CDR3 is given with its conserved first and last residue. Fields, in order: CDR3 protein, CDR3 DNA, D gene, clone size, V gene, J gene. A D gene is named only where the DNA matches it firmly. The size field is filled for only some rows; it gives once, few, many or a size class.

CASSSVGGHPQETQYF,TGTGCCAGCAGTTCGGTCGGTGGACACCCTCAAGAGACCCAGTACTTC,.,once,TRBV6-5,TRBJ2-5
CASSFQNTDTQYF,TGCGCCAGCAGCTTCCAGAACACAGATACGCAGTATTTT,.,once,TRBV5-1,TRBJ2-3
CASSFARVGYTF,TGTGCCAGCAGCTTCGCCAGGGTTGGCTACACCTTC,.,.,TRBV7-2,TRBJ1-2
CASSLYGQGNEKLFF,TGTGCCAGCAGTTTATACGGACAGGGGAATGAAAAACTGTTTTTT,TRBD1,.,TRBV28,TRBJ1-4
CASRTSGRISDTQYF,TGCGCCAGCAGGACTAGCGGGAGAATATCAGATACGCAGTATTTT,TRBD2,.,TRBV5-1,TRBJ2-3
CASSPERVTGELFF,TGTGCCAGCTCACCAGAGAGGGTCACCGGGGAGCTGTTTTTT,.,.,TRBV18,TRBJ2-2
CSASGTDEAFF,TGCAGTGCTAGTGGGACCGATGAAGCTTTCTTT,.,few,TRBV20-1,TRBJ1-1
CASSRVARTNEKLFF,TGTGCCAGTAGTAGGGTCGCCAGAACTAATGAAAAACTGTTTTTT,.,.,TRBV19,TRBJ1-4
CAWSTRRTAAYEQYF,TGTGCCTGGAGTACCCGTAGGACAGCCGCCTACGAGCAGTACTTC,.,.,TRBV30,TRBJ2-7
CASSLVRGGTGELFF,TGTGCCAGCAGCCTTGTCCGAGGCGGCACCGGGGAGCTGTTTTTT,.,.,TRBV5-8,TRBJ2-2
CASSQVRLARTDTQYF,TGTGCCAGCAGCCAAGTCAGACTAGCCCGCACAGATACGCAGTATTTT,TRBD2,.,TRBV4-2,TRBJ2-3
CASSPFDGLSLSGANVLTF,TGCGCCAGCAGCCCATTCGACGGATTAAGCCTCTCTGGGGCCAACGTCCTGACTTTC,.,.,TRBV5-1,TRBJ2-6
CASSVRDTQYF,TGTGCCAGCAGCGTAAGAGATACGCAGTATTTT,.,.,TRBV9,TRBJ2-3
CSVLGDRDWGNIQYF,TGCAGCGTGTTGGGGGACAGGGATTGGGGTAACATTCAGTACTTC,TRBD1,.,TRBV29-1,TRBJ2-4
CASSTGQGAWGYTF,TGCGCCAGCAGCACGGGACAGGGGGCCTGGGGCTACACCTTC,TRBD1,.,TRBV5-1,TRBJ1-2
CASSLAVNTGELFF,TGCGCCAGCAGCTTGGCCGTGAACACCGGGGAGCTGTTTTTT,.,.,TRBV5-1,TRBJ2-2
CASSEFSVDEQYF,TGTGCCAGCAGTGAATTTAGCGTAGACGAGCAGTACTTC,.,.,TRBV25-1,TRBJ2-7
CASSLEPEQYF,TGTGCCAGCAGCTTAGAACCTGAGCAGTACTTC,.,.,TRBV7-3,TRBJ2-7
CASSKLSGNTIYF,TGCGCCAGCAGCAAGCTCTCTGGAAACACCATATATTTT,.,.,TRBV4-1,TRBJ1-3
CAWSVGPSGYTF,TGTGCCTGGAGTGTCGGCCCCAGTGGCTACACCTTC,.,.,TRBV30,TRBJ1-2
CASSDPPGLQFF,TGTGCCAGCAGTGACCCCCCCGGCTTACAGTTCTTC,.,.,TRBV28,TRBJ2-1
CASSLEGGSYEQYF,TGTGCCAGCAGCTTAGAGGGAGGCTCCTACGAGCAGTACTTC,.,.,TRBV11-3,TRBJ2-7
CASSEGTAANEKLFF,TGTGCCAGCAGTGAGGGGACAGCGGCTAATGAAAAACTGTTTTTT,TRBD1,.,TRBV25-1,TRBJ1-4
CALAGTIYNEQFF,TGTGCCTTAGCGGGAACAATATACAATGAGCAGTTCTTC,TRBD2,once,TRBV6-1,TRBJ2-1
CAWSGGRSGNTIYF,TGTGCCTGGAGTGGCGGGCGCTCTGGAAACACCATATATTTT,.,.,TRBV30,TRBJ1-3
CASSTGAPNTEAFF,TGTGCCAGCAGTACAGGGGCCCCCAACACTGAAGCTTTCTTT,TRBD1,.,TRBV28,TRBJ1-1
CASSRLGTLQETQYF,TGTGCCAGCAGCCGGCTAGGGACTCTCCAAGAGACCCAGTACTTC,.,once,TRBV7-9,TRBJ2-5
CASSMRGYYGYTF,TGTGCCAGTAGTATGAGGGGCTACTATGGCTACACCTTC,.,.,TRBV19,TRBJ1-2
CASGISGPYEQYF,TGCGCCAGCGGAATTAGCGGCCCCTACGAGCAGTACTTC,.,.,TRBV5-1,TRBJ2-7
CASSLWGSISEQYF,TGTGCCAGCAGTTTATGGGGGAGCATAAGCGAGCAGTACTTC,.,.,TRBV27,TRBJ2-7
CASSIPVGDTEAFF,TGTGCCAGTAGTATCCCGGTTGGGGACACTGAAGCTTTCTTT,.,.,TRBV19,TRBJ1-1
CASSVGRQNNIKETQYF,TGTGCCAGCAGCGTGGGTAGACAGAATAATATTAAAGAGACCCAGTACTTC,.,.,TRBV9,TRBJ2-5
CASSLLQGYEQYF,TGTGCCAGCAGCTTATTACAGGGGTACGAGCAGTACTTC,TRBD1,.,TRBV7-7,TRBJ2-7
CASSIRQGNQPQHF,TGTGCCAGTAGTATTAGACAGGGGAATCAGCCCCAGCATTTT,TRBD1,.,TRBV19,TRBJ1-5
CAISGGMNTEAFF,TGTGCCATCAGTGGGGGGATGAACACTGAAGCTTTCTTT,.,.,TRBV10-3,TRBJ1-1
CASSFEGAESPDTQYF,TGTGCCAGCAGTTTTGAGGGCGCGGAATCCCCAGATACGCAGTATTTT,.,.,TRBV28,TRBJ2-3
CAAQGAQGHTEAFF,TGCGCCGCACAGGGGGCGCAAGGTCACACTGAAGCTTTCTTT,TRBD1,.,TRBV10-2,TRBJ1-1
CASSPQNQGNTEAFF,TGTGCCAGCTCACCACAAAATCAGGGGAACACTGAAGCTTTCTTT,.,.,TRBV18,TRBJ1-1
CASSPPTGSDGYTF,TGTGCCAGCAGTCCGCCGACAGGGTCGGATGGCTACACCTTC,TRBD1,.,TRBV6-6,TRBJ1-2
CAGQREQHFSGNTIYF,TGCGCCGGTCAACGGGAGCAACATTTCTCTGGAAACACCATATATTTT,.,.,TRBV23-1,TRBJ1-3
CASIRTINTGELFF,TGTGCCAGTATCCGGACTATAAACACCGGGGAGCTGTTTTTT,.,.,TRBV19,TRBJ2-2
CASTSIQGYEQYF,TGTGCCAGCACCTCAATTCAGGGTTACGAGCAGTACTTC,.,.,TRBV28,TRBJ2-7
CASSQVVSAGVRNEQYF,TGCGCCAGCAGCCAAGTGGTGTCGGCGGGAGTAAGGAACGAGCAGTACTTC,TRBD2,.,TRBV4-1,TRBJ2-7
CAISRRDRGREQYF,TGTGCCATCAGCCGCCGGGACAGGGGTCGCGAGCAGTACTTC,TRBD1,.,TRBV10-3,TRBJ2-7
CASSLDLRQETQYF,TGCGCCAGCAGCTTAGATTTGCGGCAAGAGACCCAGTACTTC,.,.,TRBV5-1,TRBJ2-5
CASSLDGSPYEQYF,TGCGCCAGCAGCTTGGATGGCAGCCCTTACGAGCAGTACTTC,.,.,TRBV5-1,TRBJ2-7
CASSLGGSQPQHF,TGCGCCAGCAGCTTGGGGGGGAGTCAGCCCCAGCATTTT,.,.,TRBV5-1,TRBJ1-5
CASSFRQGGTGELFF,TGTGCCAGCAGCTTTAGGCAGGGGGGAACCGGGGAGCTGTTTTTT,.,.,TRBV11-3,TRBJ2-2
CASSHPHQGTNYEQYF,TGTGCCAGCAGCCACCCCCACCAGGGTACCAACTACGAGCAGTACTTC,.,.,TRBV14,TRBJ2-7
CASNPRTSGSILYHEQFF,TGTGCCAGCAACCCGAGGACTAGCGGGAGCATCCTCTACCATGAGCAGTTCTTC,TRBD2,once,TRBV2,TRBJ2-1
CASSLTLSADTQYF,TGTGCCAGCAGCTTGACCCTCTCGGCAGATACGCAGTATTTT,.,.,TRBV5-4,TRBJ2-3
CASSFEGQPQHF,TGTGCCAGCAGCTTTGAAGGCCAGCCCCAGCATTTT,.,.,TRBV12-1,TRBJ1-5
CASSLGQTPSSYNSPLHF,TGTGCCAGCAGTTTAGGACAGACACCTTCTTCCTATAATTCACCCCTCCACTTT,.,once,TRBV7-8,TRBJ1-6
CASSLASGTRKLFF,TGTGCCAGCAGCTTAGCGTCCGGGACACGAAAACTGTTTTTT,.,.,TRBV7-9,TRBJ1-4
CASSLFGQGVVAEAFF,TGCGCCAGCAGCTTGTTCGGTCAGGGAGTAGTCGCTGAAGCTTTCTTT,.,.,TRBV5-1,TRBJ1-1
CASSVGTSGRKGYVEQYF,TGTGCCAGCAGTGTCGGGACTAGCGGGAGGAAGGGGTATGTCGAGCAGTACTTC,TRBD2,.,TRBV6-1,TRBJ2-7